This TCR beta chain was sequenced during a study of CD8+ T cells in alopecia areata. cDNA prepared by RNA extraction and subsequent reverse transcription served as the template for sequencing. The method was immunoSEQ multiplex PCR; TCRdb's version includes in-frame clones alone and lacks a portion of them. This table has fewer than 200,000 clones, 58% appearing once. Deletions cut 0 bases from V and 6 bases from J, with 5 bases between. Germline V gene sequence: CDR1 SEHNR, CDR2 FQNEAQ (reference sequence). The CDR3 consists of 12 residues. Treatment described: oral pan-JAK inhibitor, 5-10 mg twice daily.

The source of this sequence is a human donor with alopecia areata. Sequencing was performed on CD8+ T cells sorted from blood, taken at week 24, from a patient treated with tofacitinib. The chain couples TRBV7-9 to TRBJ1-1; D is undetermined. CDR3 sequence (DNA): TGTGCCAGCAGCTTAGCGTCCCCTGAAGCTTTCTTT. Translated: CASSLASPEAFF.